These 14 T cell receptor beta chains were sequenced from one sample in a study. Each CDR3 protein is one row after TCRdb ran MiXCR on the RT-PCR reads. The sample lists hundreds of thousands of distinct CDR3 sequences; 14% were seen once. Material for sequencing was memory CD4+ T cells from blood. These receptors were collected from a female donor in good health, serving as a healthy control.

For the CDR3, the DNA is TGTGCCAGCAGTTATTTGGTCAGCGGGGGGGCAAAGTACAATGAGCAGTTCTTC. Its translation is CASSYLVSGGAKYNEQFF. This chain joins TRBV6-2 or TRBV6-3 and TRBJ2-1; TRBD2 matches at 10 bases. This CDR3 contains 18 residues. Trimming at V came to 3 bases and at J to 4 bases, leaving 12 bases not matched to a gene. Germline CDR1 reads MNHEY; CDR2 reads SVGEGT.

This clonotype was observed at least ten times. One end of the junction does not line up with germline, which may come from a read error. V gene TRBV6-5 combines with J gene TRBJ1-5; 7 bases agree with TRBD1. Per germline, CDR1 MNHEY and CDR2 SVGAGI. The CDR3 has 17 residues. The DNA of the CDR3 is TGTGCCAGCAGTGACTCCGCCGGGACAGCTAACAATCAGCCCCAGCATTTT. The encoded protein is CASSDSAGTANNQPQHF.

Only a few counts were recorded for this clonotype. At one of its ends the junction is not consistent with the germline gene, which may arise from a read error. This chain joins TRBV6-1 and TRBJ2-5, with a possible D match to TRBD1 (5 bases). The germline V gene encodes CDR1 MNHNS and CDR2 SASEGT. CDR3 length equals 11 residues. The CDR3 DNA follows: TGTGCCAGCTCATACAGGTCCCGATCTAGGTTC. It yields the protein CASSYRSRSRF.

V usage is TRBV4-3 and J usage is TRBJ2-3; D ambiguous. The CDR3 runs 16 residues. Per the germline V gene, CDR1 is LGHNA and CDR2 is YSLEER. The V and J ends lost 0 bases and 6 bases respectively, with 16 bases between them. CDR3 nucleotide sequence: TGCGCCAGCAGCCAAGATATAAAGGTTATGCCCGATACGCAGTATTTT. This translates into CASSQDIKVMPDTQYF.

Regarding this clonotype: A junction end diverges from the germline sequence, so it may reflect a read error. This sequence joins TRBV7-7 and TRBJ1-1, with a weak D call TRBD1 (6 bases). Looked up from germline, CDR1 is SSHAT and CDR2 is FNYEAQ (reference sequence). The length of the CDR3 is 17 residues. CDR3 protein: CASSPQSFRGKNTEAFF. The CDR3 DNA is TGTGCTAGCAGCCCACAATCGTTCAGGGGCAAGAACACTGAAGCTTTCTTT.

The genes are TRBV10-3 and TRBJ1-3, with D possibly matching TRBD1 (5 bases). Germline V gives CDR1 ENHRY, CDR2 SYGVKD. The CDR3 contains 15 residues. V lost 0 bases, J lost 2 bases, and 8 bases lay in between. The CDR3: CAISESGPAGNTIYF. In DNA, the CDR3 is TGTGCCATCAGTGAGTCGGGGCCCGCTGGAAACACCATATATTTT.

V usage is TRBV4-2 and J usage is TRBJ1-6, with D unclear. The length of the CDR3 is 13 residues. Between the trimmed V and J ends, which lost 0 bases and 7 bases, there was a span of 4 bases. Looked up from germline, CDR1 is LGHNA and CDR2 is YNFKEQ. DNA of the CDR3: TGTGCCAGCAGCCAAGACCGGAATTCACCCCTCCACTTT. This encodes CASSQDRNSPLHF.

This clonotype was counted a few times. The V gene is TRBV20-1, the J gene TRBJ1-4; D is undetermined. CDR1 is DFQATT, CDR2 SNEGSKA, per germline (reference sequence). The CDR3 totals 14 residues. Trimming pared 2 bases from V and 4 bases from J, leaving 11 bases between. CDR3 DNA sequence: TGCAGTGCTAGATCCCCCACAGTTAATGAAAAACTGTTTTTT. It codes for CSARSPTVNEKLFF.

This clonotype was counted only a few times. The rearrangement joins TRBV24-1 to TRBJ2-3; D gene unclear. Germline CDR1 KGHDR, CDR2 SFDVKD. The CDR3 is 13 amino acids. V was shortened by 0 bases and J by 13 bases, with 13 bases between the two germline ends. CDR3 sequence: CATSDLLSSPEYF. Here the CDR3 DNA reads TGTGCCACCAGTGATTTGCTTTCATCACCGGAGTATTTT.

This clonotype was seen ten or more times. V gene TRBV7-3 combines with J gene TRBJ2-2, with 10 bases fitting TRBD2. Germline CDR1 and CDR2: SGHTA and FQGTGA. V shed 5 bases and J 5 bases; nucleotides not matched to a gene: 8. The CDR3 extends over 16 amino acids. CDR3 loop: CASSPQLAGTTGELFF. The CDR3 nucleotides read TGTGCCAGCAGCCCCCAACTAGCGGGAACGACCGGGGAGCTGTTTTTT.

This clonotype was seen a handful of times. The V and J genes are TRBV29-1 and TRBJ1-5; the match to TRBD1 covers 7 bases. Germline V lookup: CDR1 SQVTM, CDR2 ANQGSEA. The CDR3 contains 15 residues. J was trimmed by 4 bases and V by 5 bases; bases with no gene match: 11. CDR3 in DNA: TGCAGCGTTCAGGAGGGGGCCGGTGGAAATCAGCCCCAGCATTTT. This encodes CSVQEGAGGNQPQHF.

This clonotype has just a few counts. The chain joins TRBV4-3 to TRBJ2-1; 10 positions agree with TRBD2. CDR3 length equals 17 residues. The V gene end was trimmed by 0 bases and the J gene end by 10 bases; junction bases not matched to a gene: 12. Germline CDR1 is LGHNA and CDR2 is YSLEER. The CDR3 nucleotides read TGCGCCAGCAGCCAAGATGAAAGGCTAGCGGGAGTTGGCGAGCAGTTCTTC. The encoded protein is CASSQDERLAGVGEQFF.

This clonotype was counted at least ten times. The V and J genes are TRBV6-6 and TRBJ2-4; D is undetermined. The CDR3 is made up of 16 amino acids. Germline V gene lookup returns CDR1 MNHNY and CDR2 SVGAGI (reference sequence). The V gene lost 0 bases and the J gene lost 2 bases, with 11 bases spanning the gap. CDR3 nucleotide sequence: TGTGCCAGCAGTTACTCTAGCAACCCTCCCAAAAACATTCAGTACTTC. Translated, it gives CASSYSSNPPKNIQYF.

This clonotype was detected ten times or more. The rearrangement joins TRBV4-2 to TRBJ2-5; D not resolved. Germline CDR1 reads LGHNA; CDR2 reads YNFKEQ. The CDR3 loop spans 14 amino acids. The V end was cut by 0 bases, the J end by 5 bases, with 10 bases between. The CDR3 DNA is TGTGCCAGCAGCCAAGATCGTGGTCGGGAGACCCAGTACTTC. Its translation is CASSQDRGRETQYF.